This T cell receptor (beta chain) was retrieved from a study of blood T cell repertoires in COVID-19. Sequencing used immunoSEQ multiplex PCR; TCRdb keeps in-frame clones, though not all of them. The repertoire holds hundreds of thousands of clones, with around 90% as singletons. V gave up 5 bases and J gave up 4 bases, with 20 bases separating them. Looked up from germline, CDR1 is KGHSH and CDR2 is LQKENI. The CDR3 spans 16 residues. The chain joins TRBV18 to TRBJ1-2; the D gene is possibly TRBD1 (6 bases). The TCR comes from a man in his sixties who had recovered from COVID-19. What was sequenced was peripheral blood. As DNA, the CDR3 is TGTGCCAGCTCATCGCAGGGACACGAAATACCCTATGGCTACACCTTC. Its protein is CASSSQGHEIPYGYTF.